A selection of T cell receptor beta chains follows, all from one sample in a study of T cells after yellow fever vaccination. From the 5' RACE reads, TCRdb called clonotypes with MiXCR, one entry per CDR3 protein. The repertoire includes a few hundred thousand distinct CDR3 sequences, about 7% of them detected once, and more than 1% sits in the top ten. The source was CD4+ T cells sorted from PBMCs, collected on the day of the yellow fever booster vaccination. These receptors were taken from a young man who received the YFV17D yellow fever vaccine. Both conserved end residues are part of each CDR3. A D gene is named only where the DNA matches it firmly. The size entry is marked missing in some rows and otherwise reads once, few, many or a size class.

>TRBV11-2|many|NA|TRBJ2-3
TGTGCCAGCAGCTCTTCTCGCCCAGATACGCAGTATTTT
CASSSSRPDTQYF
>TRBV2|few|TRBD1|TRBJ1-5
TGTGCCAGCAACCTGGACAGGGCGGATCAGCCCCAGCATTTT
CASNLDRADQPQHF
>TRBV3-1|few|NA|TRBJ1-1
TGTGCCAGCAGCCAATGGGGGGCTAACACTGAAGCTTTCTTT
CASSQWGANTEAFF
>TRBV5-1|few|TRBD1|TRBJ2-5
TGCGCCAGCAGACTAGGGACAGGAGAGACCCAGTACTTC
CASRLGTGETQYF
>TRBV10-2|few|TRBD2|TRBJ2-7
TGCGCCAGCACGTCAGCTAGCGGGAGTCTCAACGAGCAGTACTTC
CASTSASGSLNEQYF
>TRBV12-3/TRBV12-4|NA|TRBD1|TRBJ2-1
TGTGCCACTGCGGGGACAGGCGACGATGTGGAGCAGTTCTTC
CATAGTGDDVEQFF
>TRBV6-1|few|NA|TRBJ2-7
TGTGCCAGCAGTGAACAAGGGGCGCTTTACGAGCAGTACTTC
CASSEQGALYEQYF
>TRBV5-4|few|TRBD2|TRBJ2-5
TGTGCCAGCAGCCTTTCCGGCGGGAGTGAGACCCAGTACTTC
CASSLSGGSETQYF
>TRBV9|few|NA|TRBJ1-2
TGTGCCAGCAGCTCGTCTTCCGGGACGCCCTATGGCTACACCTTC
CASSSSSGTPYGYTF
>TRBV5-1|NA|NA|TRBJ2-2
TGCGCCAGCAGCTTGCCCCAGGGCTCGAAGCTGTTTTTT
CASSLPQGSKLFF
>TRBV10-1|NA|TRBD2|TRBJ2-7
TGCGCCAGCAAAGTGGCTAGCGGGAGTTACGAGCAGTACTTC
CASKVASGSYEQYF
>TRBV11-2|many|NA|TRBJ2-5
TGTGCCAGCAGCTTAGGTGGGCAATGGGCCCAGTACTTC
CASSLGGQWAQYF
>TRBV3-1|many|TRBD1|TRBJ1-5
TGTGCCAGCAGCCAGGACAGGGCGTACAATCAGCCCCAGCATTTT
CASSQDRAYNQPQHF
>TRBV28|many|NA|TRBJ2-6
TGTGCCAGCAGTTTAGTCTCTGGGGCCAACGTCCTGACTTTC
CASSLVSGANVLTF
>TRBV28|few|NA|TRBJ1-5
TGTGCCAGCAGTTTACCCCCCCGTCAGCCCCAGCATTTT
CASSLPPRQPQHF
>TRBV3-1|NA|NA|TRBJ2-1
TGTGCCAGCAGCCAAGCCGAAGGGTCCCATCCGGTCTTC
CASSQAEGSHPVF
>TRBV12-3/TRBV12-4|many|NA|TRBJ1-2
TGTGCCAGCACCCTAACTAACTATGGCTACACCTTC
CASTLTNYGYTF
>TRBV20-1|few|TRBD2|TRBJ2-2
TGCAGTGCTAGAGATATAGCGGGTCTCCCCGGGGAGCTGTTTTTT
CSARDIAGLPGELFF
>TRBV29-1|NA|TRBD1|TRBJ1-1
TGCAGCGTCCCCGGACAGGGGCGGACTGAAGCTTTCTTT
CSVPGQGRTEAFF